These T cell receptor beta chains were read from a single sample in a study of cytomegalovirus exposure and HLA in healthy donors. Assay used: immunoSEQ multiplex PCR; TCRdb lists only in-frame clones, some missing. The sample has about 140,000 clones; nearly 90% are singletons. Sequenced sample: PBMCs. The receptors come from a woman in her forties in good health and CMV-seronegative. Each CDR3 is given with its conserved first and last residue. D genes are given only for firm matches.

CDR3 length	V gene	D gene	J gene	CDR3 protein
14	TRBV9	.	TRBJ2-1	CASSAITRTNRQFF
12	TRBV7-9	.	TRBJ1-1	CSSSLRRTEAFF
14	TRBV29-1	.	TRBJ2-3	CSVGSGTTTDTQYF
13	TRBV5-4	.	TRBJ1-1	CASSFGSGTEAFF
16	TRBV9	.	TRBJ2-1	CASSVEENFSYNEQFF
14	TRBV5-1	TRBD1	TRBJ2-7	CASSLYGTGDEQYF
20	TRBV7-3	.	TRBJ2-6	CASSSQSAKSLPGGANVLTF
13	TRBV2	TRBD1	TRBJ1-2	CASSQTGDYGYTF
16	TRBV7-9	.	TRBJ2-1	CASSRIDSSSYNEQFF
16	TRBV9	TRBD2	TRBJ2-5	CASSVGGRAGGETQYF
12	TRBV7-9	.	TRBJ2-7	CSSSLLGHEQYF
18	TRBV4-1	TRBD2	TRBJ2-5	CASSQHAGGPVTKETQYF
16	TRBV18	TRBD2	TRBJ2-1	CASSPPGGLATNEQFF
13	TRBV9	.	TRBJ1-2	CASSVGNSGGYTF
16	TRBV11-3	TRBD2	TRBJ2-1	CASSLHGGSGYNEQFF
14	TRBV30	TRBD2	TRBJ2-1	CAWKGLAAYNEQFF
16	TRBV7-2	.	TRBJ1-2	CASSLARGGADHGYTF
16	TRBV29-1	.	TRBJ2-5	CSVSLGGTGRQETQYF
14	TRBV2	.	TRBJ1-4	CASSVQTTNEKLFF
15	TRBV28	TRBD1	TRBJ1-2	CASSTTGGAGYGYTF
14	TRBV5-1	.	TRBJ2-3	CASSSVQGSDTQYF
16	TRBV21-1	.	TRBJ1-2	CASSDPSRGLVYGYTF
15	TRBV9	TRBD1	TRBJ2-5	CASSVARTGQETQYF
16	TRBV5-4	TRBD2	.	CASSAGLAGAPYEQYF
15	TRBV28	.	TRBJ2-1	CASTLEEGWSDEQFF
16	TRBV19	.	TRBJ2-1	CASRLLAGDSYNEQFF
15	TRBV10-2	.	TRBJ1-4	CASSDTAGPNEKLFF
15	TRBV5-4	.	TRBJ1-2	CASRKPGGRSYGYTF
13	TRBV28	.	TRBJ1-1	CASSIPGRTEAFF
15	TRBV7-8	TRBD1	TRBJ2-7	CASSLGPGTGYEQYF
13	TRBV2	.	TRBJ2-5	CASNKGWPETQYF
15	TRBV29-1	TRBD2	TRBJ2-1	CSVRIGDYGYNEQFF
13	TRBV6-5	.	TRBJ2-7	CASSFRSSYEQYF
16	TRBV10-3	TRBD1	TRBJ2-1	CAISDRGQSSYNEQFF